One and the same sample provided the 27 T cell receptor beta chains below, sequenced in a study of shared clonotypes between healthy human individuals. Generated by immunoSEQ multiplex PCR, the TCRdb table keeps only in-frame clones and is missing some. The sample has 2.3 million or so clones; approximately 93% are singletons. Sequenced sample: naive CD4+ T cells from PBMCs. Documented subset: CD45RA+ positively selected. These receptors originate from a man between 18 and 35 years old in good health. Some clones in this sample may be carry-over from other donors' samples.

This clone was seen once. This sequence joins TRBV28 and TRBJ1-2, with TRBD1 as a possible D gene (5 bases). CDR1 and CDR2 from the germline V gene are MDHEN and SYDVKM. The CDR3 consists of 14 residues. Trimming shortened V by 6 bases and J by 2 bases, and 13 bases separated the two germline ends. CDR3 region: CASRTTGGNYGYTF. The CDR3 region has the DNA TGTGCCAGCAGAACCACTGGGGGAAACTATGGCTACACCTTC.

This chain links TRBV25-1 with TRBJ1-1; the match to TRBD1 covers 8 bases. CDR1 is MGHDK, CDR2 SYGVNS, per germline. The trim removed 8 bases at V and 5 bases at J, leaving 10 bases unmatched. CDR3 length: 14 amino acids. The CDR3 region has the DNA TGTGCCAGCGTAAGACAGGGGAGGTGGACTGAAGCTTTCTTT. It is translated as CASVRQGRWTEAFF. The full variable domain, its missing parts supplied by reference TRBV25-1 and TRBJ1-1, is EADIYQTPRYLVIGTGKKITLECSQTMGHDKMYWYQQDPGMELHLIHYSYGVNSTEKGDLSSESTVSRIRTEHFPLTLESARPSHTSQYLCASVRQGRWTEAFFGQGTRLTVV.

The chain joins TRBV14 to TRBJ2-2; TRBD1 aligns across 8 bases. After removal of 4 bases from V and 0 bases from J, the junction contained 7 bases not matched to a gene. The CDR3 runs to 17 residues. From germline, CDR1 is SGHDN and CDR2 FVKESK. The CDR3 reads CASSRLKGQANTGELFF. DNA for the CDR3: TGTGCCAGCAGCCGGCTGAAGGGACAGGCGAACACCGGGGAGCTGTTTTTT.

This clone was counted once. The rearrangement links TRBV25-1 to TRBJ1-4, with D tentatively TRBD1 (6 bases). The CDR3 runs 15 residues. Trimming took 4 bases from V and 5 from J, leaving 14 bases between them. In germline, CDR1 is MGHDK, CDR2 SYGVNS. CDR3 residues: CASSARTAQNEKLFF. DNA of the CDR3: TGTGCCAGCAGTGCCCGGACAGCACAAAATGAAAAACTGTTTTTT.

About this clone: Other DNA sequences of this sample code for an identical CDR3. The gene calls are TRBV5-1 and TRBJ2-5; the D gene could be TRBD1 or TRBD2 (6 bases each). The V gene's germline CDR1 is SGHRS and CDR2 YFSETQ. V was cut by 0 bases and J by 5 bases, with 14 bases left in between. This CDR3 contains 15 residues. DNA of the CDR3: TGCGCCAGCAGCTTGGCCGGGGGCGCGGGGGAGACCCAGTACTTC. Amino acids: CASSLAGGAGETQYF.

The chain links TRBV5-4 to TRBJ2-7, with D tentatively TRBD1 (5 bases). V was trimmed by 5 bases and J by 1 base, leaving 13 bases between them. The CDR3 loop spans 14 amino acids. Germline V gene data show CDR1 as SGHNT and CDR2 as YYREEE (reference sequence). The CDR3 sequence: CASSLNQGSYEQYF. In DNA, the CDR3 is TGTGCCAGCAGTTTAAACCAGGGATCCTACGAGCAGTACTTC.

The chain links TRBV5-8 to TRBJ2-1; 9 bases are a match to TRBD1. CDR1 SGHTS and CDR2 YDEGEE come from the germline V gene. V was pared by 5 bases and J by 6 bases, with 9 bases of the junction left unmatched. The CDR3 covers 15 residues. The CDR3, as DNA: TGTGCCAGCAGTGCCGGGACAGGGCCTTTCAATGAGCAGTTCTTC. The encoded protein is CASSAGTGPFNEQFF.

V gene TRBV6-1 combines with J gene TRBJ2-7, with D maybe TRBD2 (6 bases). The V end lost 6 bases, the J end lost 7 bases, and 16 bases lay between the germline ends. The germline CDR1 and CDR2 sequences are MNHNS and SASEGT. The CDR3 spans 13 residues. The CDR3 sequence is CASSLGGGREQYF. CDR3 coding DNA: TGTGCCAGCAGCCTGGGTGGAGGGAGGGAGCAGTACTTC.

The J gene is TRBJ2-1, the V gene TRBV1. TRBV1 is marked as a pseudogene. The CDR3 extends over 14 amino acids. CDR3 region: CTSASEGGDNEQFF. CDR3 bases: TGCACCAGCGCCTCAGAGGGGGGCGACAATGAGCAGTTCTTC.

This chain uses TRBV5-1 with TRBJ2-5, with 8 bases matching TRBD2. The germline gives CDR1 SGHRS, CDR2 YFSETQ. The CDR3 contains 15 residues. The V and J ends lost 4 bases and 2 bases, in that order; junction bases with no gene match: 7. CDR3 coding DNA: TGCGCCAGCAGCGTCGGGACTAGAAATCAAGAGACCCAGTACTTC. Residues: CASSVGTRNQETQYF.

V and J are TRBV5-1 and TRBJ2-5; D possibly corresponds to TRBD2 (6 bases). Germline V lookup: CDR1 SGHRS, CDR2 YFSETQ. V shed 2 bases and J shed 1 base, with 12 bases lying between them. This CDR3 is 15 amino acids long. The chain's CDR3 is CASSFRGTPQETQYF. The DNA for the CDR3 is TGCGCCAGCAGCTTTCGCGGGACTCCCCAAGAGACCCAGTACTTC.

The CDR3 DNA reads TGTGCCAGCTCACCCCGACTAGCGGAGGCCTACGAGCAGTACTTC. Translation: CASSPRLAEAYEQYF. V usage is TRBV18 and J usage is TRBJ2-7; 9 bases are a match to TRBD2. There are 15 residues in the CDR3. The V and J ends lost 3 bases and 2 bases, in that order; junction bases with no gene match: 5. Germline V gene data show CDR1 as KGHSH and CDR2 as LQKENI.

This clone was seen a single time. The V gene is TRBV5-1, the J gene TRBJ2-5; TRBD2 aligns across 10 bases. CDR3 length: 15 residues. Germline V CDR1 and CDR2: SGHRS, YFSETQ. Trimming at V came to 2 bases and at J to 7 bases, leaving 8 bases not matched to a gene. CDR3 loop: CASSFTSGAGTTQYF. DNA for the CDR3: TGCGCCAGCAGCTTCACTAGCGGGGCCGGTACGACCCAGTACTTC. The whole variable domain, filled in from reference TRBV5-1 and TRBJ2-5, reads KAGVTQTPRYLIKTRGQQVTLSCSPISGHRSVSWYQQTPGQGLQFLFEYFSETQRNKGNFPGRFSGRQFSNSRSEMNVSTLELGDSALYLCASSFTSGAGTTQYFGPGTRLLVL.

The gene calls are TRBV5-1 and TRBJ1-4; 8 nucleotides line up with TRBD1. Looked up from germline, CDR1 is SGHRS and CDR2 is YFSETQ. This CDR3 contains 15 residues. Trimming removed 4 bases from V and 3 bases from J; junction bases left unmatched: 5. CDR3 in amino acids: CASSIPGQANEKLFF. CDR3 in DNA: TGCGCCAGCAGCATTCCGGGACAGGCTAATGAAAAACTGTTTTTT.

The CDR3 region is CASSLNGQIHYGYTF. The CDR3 DNA reads as TGTGCCAGCAGTTTAAATGGACAGATTCACTATGGCTACACCTTC. The chain uses TRBV28 and TRBJ1-2; a weak D match, TRBD1 (6 bases). V gave up 2 bases and J gave up 3 bases, with 13 bases separating them. This CDR3 spans 15 amino acids. Germline loops: CDR1 MDHEN, CDR2 SYDVKM.

The rearrangement links TRBV7-9 to TRBJ2-3; 7 positions agree with TRBD2. The V and J ends lost 0 bases and 5 bases, in that order; junction bases with no gene match: 11. This CDR3 region has 17 residues. Per germline, CDR1 SEHNR and CDR2 FQNEAQ (reference sequence). The CDR3 DNA follows: TGTGCCAGCAGCTTAGCGAGGGAGGGACCCGAGGGAGATACGCAGTATTTT. Protein sequence: CASSLAREGPEGDTQYF.

Only a few counts were recorded for this clone. V usage is TRBV2 and J usage is TRBJ1-5, with no clear D. Per germline, CDR1 SNHLY and CDR2 FYNNEI. This CDR3 is built from 14 residues. Trimming shortened V by 6 bases and J by 0 bases, and 9 bases separated the two germline ends. The CDR3 DNA sequence: TGTGCCAGCAGCACCGACGGTAGCAATCAGCCCCAGCATTTT. Residues: CASSTDGSNQPQHF.

The genes are TRBV4-2 and TRBJ1-2; possibly TRBD1 for D (6 bases). There are 15 residues in the CDR3. Trimming stripped 2 bases from V and 7 bases from J, with 17 bases between. Germline lookup yields CDR1 LGHNA and CDR2 YNFKEQ. Written as DNA, the CDR3 is TGTGCCAGCAGCCAAACAGACAGGAGCTCTGGTGGCTACACCTTC. This translates into CASSQTDRSSGGYTF.

The chain couples TRBV18 to TRBJ2-3, with D possibly being TRBD2 (5 bases). The CDR3 runs 12 residues. Germline lookup yields CDR1 KGHSH and CDR2 LQKENI. CDR3 in DNA: TGTGCAGGAGGACCTAGCACAGATACGCAGTATTTT. Residues: CAGGPSTDTQYF. The variable domain in full, completed from reference TRBV18 and TRBJ2-3, reads NAGVMQNPRHLVRRRGQEARLRCSPMKGHSHVYWYRQLPEEGLKFMVYLQKENIIDESGMPKERFSAEFPKEGPSILRIQQVVRGDSAAYFCAGGPSTDTQYFGPGTRLTVL.

The rearrangement links TRBV6-5 to TRBJ2-2; the match to TRBD1 covers 10 bases. V lost 6 bases and J lost 4; bases outside the gene matches: 5. The CDR3 extends over 15 amino acids. In germline, CDR1 is MNHEY, CDR2 SVGAGI. The CDR3 region has the DNA TGTGCCAGCAGCCTGACAGGGGGCATCACCGGGGAGCTGTTTTTT. Translating it yields CASSLTGGITGELFF.

V usage is TRBV27 and J usage is TRBJ2-5; no reliable D call. The CDR3 runs 14 residues. CDR1 and CDR2 from the germline V gene are MNHEY and SMNVEV (reference sequence). V dropped 0 bases and J dropped 2 bases, with 7 bases sitting between them. The CDR3 loop is CASSLSLAQETQYF. In DNA, the CDR3 is TGTGCCAGCAGTTTATCGCTGGCTCAAGAGACCCAGTACTTC.

The chain uses TRBV10-3 and TRBJ2-3; TRBD2 matches 9 bases. The V gene's germline CDR1 is ENHRY and CDR2 SYGVKD. This CDR3 region has 12 residues. V lost 6 bases, J lost 5 bases, and 0 bases stayed unmatched. Written as DNA, the CDR3 is TGTGCCATCAGGACTAGCGGAGATACGCAGTATTTT. Residues: CAIRTSGDTQYF.

Worth noting for this clone: Other nucleotide sequences in the sample specify the same CDR3. This chain links TRBV10-3 with TRBJ2-5, with D possibly matching TRBD2 (5 bases). Germline values: CDR1 ENHRY, CDR2 SYGVKD. Trimming removed 1 base from V and 4 bases from J, with 7 bases in between. The CDR3 loop spans 13 amino acids. In nucleotides, the CDR3 is TGTGCCATCAGTGAGTGGGGAGCAGAGACCCAGTACTTC. Translating it yields CAISEWGAETQYF.

The rearrangement links TRBV5-1 to TRBJ2-7, with D hard to call. In germline, CDR1 is SGHRS, CDR2 YFSETQ. The CDR3 is 14 residues long. V was cut by 2 bases and J by 2 bases, with 11 bases left in between. The CDR3 is CASSFVAGTYEQYF. CDR3 DNA: TGCGCCAGCAGCTTTGTTGCAGGAACCTACGAGCAGTACTTC. Filled out from reference TRBV5-1 and TRBJ2-7, the complete variable domain reads KAGVTQTPRYLIKTRGQQVTLSCSPISGHRSVSWYQQTPGQGLQFLFEYFSETQRNKGNFPGRFSGRQFSNSRSEMNVSTLELGDSALYLCASSFVAGTYEQYFGPGTRLTVT.

V and J are TRBV27 and TRBJ1-4; 8 bases match TRBD1. There are 14 residues in the CDR3. In germline, CDR1 is MNHEY, CDR2 SMNVEV (reference sequence). Unmatched junction bases numbered 1, after V lost 6 bases and J lost 1 base. This chain's CDR3 is CASSDRGTNEKLFF. The CDR3 nucleotides are TGTGCCAGCAGCGACAGGGGAACTAATGAAAAACTGTTTTTT.

The chain employs TRBV6-5 and TRBJ2-1; 12 bases agree with TRBD2. V lost 5 bases and J lost 4; bases outside the gene matches: 3. The CDR3 has 15 residues. From germline, CDR1 is MNHEY and CDR2 SVGAGI. CDR3 nucleotides: TGTGCCAGCAGTCTAGCGGGAGGGCCGTACAATGAGCAGTTCTTC. This gives the protein CASSLAGGPYNEQFF.

The V gene is TRBV10-3, the J gene TRBJ1-1; TRBD1 matches at 8 bases. Germline loops: CDR1 ENHRY, CDR2 SYGVKD. V lost 3 bases and J lost 0; bases outside the gene matches: 6. This CDR3 has 16 amino acids. CDR3 sequence: CAISDGTGFMNTEAFF. In DNA form, the CDR3 reads TGTGCCATCAGTGATGGGACAGGCTTTATGAACACTGAAGCTTTCTTT.